This is a list of T cell receptor beta chains from one sample in a study of T cell changes during pregnancy in multiple sclerosis. TCRdb's table, derived via immunoSEQ multiplex PCR, lists solely in-frame clones and lacks some. The sample holds about 110,000 clones, roughly 92% seen once. Sequenced here: peripheral blood, sampled after pregnancy. The receptor source for this set is a female donor with multiple sclerosis, enrolled in a pregnancy study. CDR3s include the opening cysteine and the closing phenylalanine or tryptophan. The D gene is left open where the match is weak. Clone sizes are given selectively: once, few, many, or a class where the clone is expanded.

clone_size: -; v_call: TRBV6-5; d_call: -; j_call: TRBJ2-3; cdr3_aa: CASKRSFTDTQYF; cdr3_nt: TGTGCCAGCAAGCGGAGCTTCACAGATACGCAGTATTTT
clone_size: few; v_call: TRBV7-9; d_call: -; j_call: TRBJ1-6; cdr3_aa: CASSYTGPGDSPLHF; cdr3_nt: TGTGCCAGCAGCTACACCGGACCCGGGGATTCACCCCTCCACTTT
clone_size: -; v_call: TRBV6-6; d_call: TRBD2; j_call: TRBJ2-7; cdr3_aa: CASSSSGGAEEQYF; cdr3_nt: TGTGCCAGCAGTAGCTCGGGGGGGGCCGAAGAGCAGTACTTC
clone_size: -; v_call: TRBV18; d_call: -; j_call: TRBJ1-2; cdr3_aa: CASSPSRGSNYGYTF; cdr3_nt: TGTGCCAGCTCACCGTCACGGGGGTCGAACTATGGCTACACCTTC
clone_size: -; v_call: TRBV7-8; d_call: TRBD2; j_call: TRBJ2-3; cdr3_aa: CASRRRGEDTQYF; cdr3_nt: TGTGCCAGCAGACGACGGGGGGAAGATACGCAGTATTTT
clone_size: -; v_call: TRBV5-1; d_call: -; j_call: TRBJ1-5; cdr3_aa: CASSRDPGHSVQPQHF; cdr3_nt: TGCGCCAGCAGCCGGGACCCGGGACACAGCGTTCAGCCCCAGCATTTT
clone_size: -; v_call: TRBV5-4; d_call: TRBD1; j_call: TRBJ1-2; cdr3_aa: CARSYPDRNYGYTF; cdr3_nt: TGTGCCAGAAGCTACCCGGACAGGAACTATGGCTACACCTTC
clone_size: -; v_call: TRBV18; d_call: -; j_call: TRBJ1-6; cdr3_aa: CASSPSPGTINSPLHF; cdr3_nt: TGTGCCAGCTCACCATCTCCCGGGACAATTAATTCACCCCTCCACTTT
clone_size: -; v_call: TRBV2; d_call: TRBD2; j_call: TRBJ2-7; cdr3_aa: CASSVLAGGFEQYF; cdr3_nt: TGTGCCAGCAGTGTATTAGCGGGGGGGTTCGAGCAGTACTTC
clone_size: -; v_call: TRBV7-9; d_call: -; j_call: TRBJ2-3; cdr3_aa: CASSLVLSRTDTQYF; cdr3_nt: TGTGCCAGCAGCTTAGTTCTGAGCCGCACAGATACGCAGTATTTT
clone_size: -; v_call: TRBV7-3; d_call: TRBD2; j_call: TRBJ2-1; cdr3_aa: CASSPGGGVNNEQFF; cdr3_nt: TGTGCCAGCAGCCCCGGCGGGGGGGTTAACAATGAGCAGTTCTTC
clone_size: many; v_call: TRBV9; d_call: -; j_call: TRBJ2-5; cdr3_aa: CASSVVGLAQETQYF; cdr3_nt: TGTGCCAGCAGCGTAGTTGGCCTAGCCCAAGAGACCCAGTACTTC
clone_size: -; v_call: TRBV25-1; d_call: -; j_call: TRBJ1-1; cdr3_aa: CASDAGPVNTEAFF; cdr3_nt: TGTGCCAGTGATGCGGGCCCAGTCAACACTGAAGCTTTCTTT
clone_size: -; v_call: TRBV19; d_call: TRBD1; j_call: TRBJ2-1; cdr3_aa: CASSITLDRGIYNEQFF; cdr3_nt: TGTGCCAGTAGTATAACATTGGACAGGGGGATCTACAATGAGCAGTTCTTC
clone_size: once; v_call: TRBV5-8; d_call: -; j_call: TRBJ1-1; cdr3_aa: CASSFRNTEAFF; cdr3_nt: TGTGCCAGCAGCTTTAGGAACACTGAAGCTTTCTTT
clone_size: -; v_call: TRBV2; d_call: -; j_call: TRBJ1-5; cdr3_aa: CASSPGQYNQPQHF; cdr3_nt: TGTGCCAGCAGCCCAGGACAGTACAATCAGCCCCAGCATTTT
clone_size: few; v_call: TRBV18; d_call: -; j_call: TRBJ2-5; cdr3_aa: CASSQDQGETQYF; cdr3_nt: TGTGCCAGCTCCCAAGACCAGGGAGAGACCCAGTACTTC
clone_size: once; v_call: TRBV19; d_call: TRBD1; j_call: TRBJ2-7; cdr3_aa: CASSRGQAYEQYF; cdr3_nt: TGTGCCAGTAGTAGGGGACAGGCCTACGAGCAGTACTTC
clone_size: -; v_call: TRBV16; d_call: -; j_call: TRBJ2-1; cdr3_aa: CASSPKGSSYNEQFF; cdr3_nt: TGTGCCAGCAGCCCGAAAGGGAGCTCCTACAATGAGCAGTTCTTC
clone_size: -; v_call: TRBV7-2; d_call: -; j_call: TRBJ2-7; cdr3_aa: CASSLGGGGAYEQYF; cdr3_nt: TGTGCCAGCAGCTTAGGAGGTGGGGGGGCATACGAGCAGTACTTC
clone_size: -; v_call: TRBV5-1; d_call: -; j_call: TRBJ2-3; cdr3_aa: CASSHDIGRDTQYF; cdr3_nt: TGCGCCAGCAGCCACGACATCGGTCGGGATACGCAGTATTTT
clone_size: -; v_call: TRBV14; d_call: -; j_call: TRBJ1-1; cdr3_aa: CASSQDPGLATEAFF; cdr3_nt: TGTGCCAGCAGCCAAGACCCGGGATTGGCCACTGAAGCTTTCTTT
clone_size: -; v_call: TRBV6-1; d_call: -; j_call: TRBJ2-5; cdr3_aa: CASSEGLYPTQYF; cdr3_nt: TGTGCCAGCAGTGAGGGACTTTATCCGACCCAGTACTTC
clone_size: -; v_call: TRBV7-6; d_call: TRBD2; j_call: TRBJ2-2; cdr3_aa: CASSRRPSGGTGELFF; cdr3_nt: TGTGCCAGCAGCAGGAGGCCTAGCGGGGGTACCGGGGAGCTGTTTTTT
clone_size: -; v_call: TRBV5-6; d_call: TRBD2; j_call: TRBJ2-7; cdr3_aa: CASSLGGIAGGSGYEQYF; cdr3_nt: TGTGCCAGCAGCTTGGGGGGTATAGCGGGGGGTTCCGGCTACGAGCAGTACTTC
clone_size: -; v_call: TRBV5-1; d_call: TRBD1; j_call: TRBJ1-2; cdr3_aa: CASSFGTGVNYGYTF; cdr3_nt: TGCGCCAGCAGCTTCGGGACAGGAGTTAACTATGGCTACACCTTC
clone_size: -; v_call: TRBV19; d_call: TRBD1; j_call: TRBJ1-2; cdr3_aa: CASSIDRSGGGYGYTF; cdr3_nt: TGTGCCAGTAGTATAGATCGGTCAGGGGGAGGCTATGGCTACACCTTC
clone_size: once; v_call: TRBV5-6; d_call: -; j_call: TRBJ1-1; cdr3_aa: CASSLGHQITEAFF; cdr3_nt: TGTGCCAGCAGCTTGGGGCACCAAATTACTGAAGCTTTCTTT
clone_size: -; v_call: TRBV5-6; d_call: -; j_call: TRBJ2-3; cdr3_aa: CASSFGVVGDTQYF; cdr3_nt: TGTGCCAGCAGCTTCGGGGTCGTAGGAGATACGCAGTATTTT
clone_size: -; v_call: TRBV6-4; d_call: -; j_call: TRBJ1-1; cdr3_aa: CASSSNRYTEAFF; cdr3_nt: TGTGCCAGCAGTTCTAACAGGTACACTGAAGCTTTCTTT
clone_size: -; v_call: TRBV7-9; d_call: TRBD2; j_call: TRBJ2-2; cdr3_aa: CASSPPTSGPPGELFF; cdr3_nt: TGTGCCAGCAGCCCACCGACTAGCGGCCCCCCCGGGGAGCTGTTTTTT
clone_size: once; v_call: TRBV11-2; d_call: TRBD1; j_call: TRBJ2-5; cdr3_aa: CASSLEGQGQRETQYF; cdr3_nt: TGTGCCAGCAGCTTAGAGGGACAGGGTCAGCGAGAGACCCAGTACTTC
clone_size: -; v_call: TRBV6-1; d_call: TRBD1; j_call: TRBJ2-7; cdr3_aa: CASSWGQGHYEQYF; cdr3_nt: TGTGCCAGCAGTTGGGGACAGGGTCATTACGAGCAGTACTTC
clone_size: -; v_call: TRBV14; d_call: TRBD1; j_call: TRBJ2-7; cdr3_aa: CASSLRTGGIYEQYF; cdr3_nt: TGTGCCAGCAGCCTCCGGACAGGGGGTATCTACGAGCAGTACTTC
clone_size: -; v_call: TRBV9; d_call: TRBD1; j_call: TRBJ1-1; cdr3_aa: CASSPRRQGVAEAFF; cdr3_nt: TGTGCCAGCAGCCCTCGTAGACAGGGGGTCGCTGAAGCTTTCTTT
clone_size: -; v_call: TRBV7-6; d_call: -; j_call: TRBJ1-1; cdr3_aa: CASSRKPGGNTEAFF; cdr3_nt: TGTGCCAGCAGCCGAAAACCCGGGGGGAACACTGAAGCTTTCTTT
clone_size: -; v_call: TRBV12-1; d_call: -; j_call: TRBJ2-3; cdr3_aa: CASSFSCDGERLDTQYF; cdr3_nt: TGTGCCAGCAGCTTTAGTTGCGACGGAGAAAGGCTCGATACGCAGTATTTT
clone_size: few; v_call: TRBV11-3; d_call: -; j_call: TRBJ1-1; cdr3_aa: CASSPGVMAEAFF; cdr3_nt: TGTGCCAGCAGCCCAGGGGTCATGGCTGAAGCTTTCTTT
clone_size: -; v_call: TRBV5-1; d_call: TRBD1; j_call: TRBJ1-4; cdr3_aa: CASSSRTGGNEKLFF; cdr3_nt: TGCGCCAGCAGCTCCCGGACAGGGGGGAATGAAAAACTGTTTTTT
clone_size: -; v_call: TRBV27; d_call: -; j_call: TRBJ1-5; cdr3_aa: CASSLLAGAGNQPQHF; cdr3_nt: TGTGCCAGCAGTTTATTGGCAGGGGCGGGCAATCAGCCCCAGCATTTT
clone_size: -; v_call: TRBV19; d_call: -; j_call: TRBJ1-2; cdr3_aa: CASLAVPRNRPNYGYTF; cdr3_nt: TGTGCCAGTCTGGCCGTCCCTCGGAACAGACCTAACTATGGCTACACCTTC
clone_size: -; v_call: TRBV4-1; d_call: TRBD1; j_call: TRBJ2-7; cdr3_aa: CASSHGTGTPYEQYF; cdr3_nt: TGCGCCAGCAGCCATGGGACAGGGACTCCCTACGAGCAGTACTTC
clone_size: -; v_call: TRBV30; d_call: -; j_call: TRBJ1-1; cdr3_aa: CAWSLGGANGNTEAFF; cdr3_nt: TGTGCCTGGAGCCTGGGCGGGGCAAACGGGAACACTGAAGCTTTCTTT
clone_size: -; v_call: TRBV18; d_call: -; j_call: TRBJ1-1; cdr3_aa: CASSRPVGGGNTEAFF; cdr3_nt: TGTGCCAGCTCACGTCCCGTGGGGGGGGGCAACACTGAAGCTTTCTTT
clone_size: -; v_call: TRBV18; d_call: -; j_call: TRBJ1-6; cdr3_aa: CASSPGMGSPLHF; cdr3_nt: TGTGCCAGCTCACCCGGGATGGGTTCACCCCTCCACTTT
clone_size: -; v_call: TRBV25-1; d_call: TRBD1; j_call: TRBJ1-1; cdr3_aa: CASSVTGVSEAFF; cdr3_nt: TGTGCCAGCAGTGTTACAGGGGTATCTGAAGCTTTCTTT
clone_size: -; v_call: TRBV5-1; d_call: -; j_call: TRBJ1-1; cdr3_aa: CASSSQGNTEAFF; cdr3_nt: TGCGCCAGCAGCAGCCAGGGGAACACTGAAGCTTTCTTT
clone_size: -; v_call: TRBV7-6; d_call: TRBD2; j_call: TRBJ2-5; cdr3_aa: CASSLGLAGGYQETQYF; cdr3_nt: TGTGCCAGCAGCTTAGGGCTAGCGGGGGGGTATCAAGAGACCCAGTACTTC
clone_size: -; v_call: TRBV7-9; d_call: TRBD2; j_call: TRBJ2-7; cdr3_aa: CASSLEGLAGSSSYEQYF; cdr3_nt: TGTGCCAGCAGCCTAGAGGGACTAGCGGGGTCTAGCTCCTACGAGCAGTACTTC
clone_size: -; v_call: TRBV10-2; d_call: -; j_call: TRBJ2-7; cdr3_aa: CASQGSSAEQYF; cdr3_nt: TGCGCCAGCCAGGGTAGCTCGGCCGAGCAGTACTTC
clone_size: -; v_call: TRBV5-4; d_call: -; j_call: TRBJ1-1; cdr3_aa: CASSPDGGGTEAFF; cdr3_nt: TGTGCCAGCAGCCCAGATGGGGGAGGTACTGAAGCTTTCTTT
clone_size: -; v_call: TRBV29-1; d_call: -; j_call: TRBJ1-2; cdr3_aa: CSVEDVTGSVYGYTF; cdr3_nt: TGCAGCGTTGAAGACGTTACAGGGTCGGTCTATGGCTACACCTTC
clone_size: -; v_call: TRBV5-1; d_call: -; j_call: TRBJ2-2; cdr3_aa: CASSFEGAGELFF; cdr3_nt: TGCGCCAGCAGCTTCGAGGGGGCCGGGGAGCTGTTTTTT
clone_size: -; v_call: TRBV6-4; d_call: TRBD1; j_call: TRBJ2-7; cdr3_aa: CASSIQGAEEYF; cdr3_nt: TGTGCCAGCAGTATACAGGGGGCTGAGGAGTACTTC
clone_size: -; v_call: TRBV5-1; d_call: TRBD2; j_call: TRBJ2-3; cdr3_aa: CASSSRTSGGRTDTQYF; cdr3_nt: TGCGCCAGCAGCTCGAGGACTAGCGGGGGCCGCACAGATACGCAGTATTTT
clone_size: -; v_call: TRBV2; d_call: TRBD2; j_call: TRBJ2-3; cdr3_aa: CASSESSGGTDTQYF; cdr3_nt: TGTGCCAGCAGTGAATCTAGCGGGGGCACAGATACGCAGTATTTT
clone_size: -; v_call: TRBV5-4; d_call: -; j_call: TRBJ2-7; cdr3_aa: CASTWRGAASYEQYF; cdr3_nt: TGTGCCAGCACCTGGAGAGGTGCCGCCTCCTACGAGCAGTACTTC
clone_size: -; v_call: TRBV27; d_call: TRBD1; j_call: TRBJ2-7; cdr3_aa: CASSTLDGTGGDEQYF; cdr3_nt: TGTGCCAGCTCCACCCTCGATGGGACAGGAGGGGACGAGCAGTACTTC
clone_size: -; v_call: TRBV29-1; d_call: TRBD2; j_call: TRBJ2-2; cdr3_aa: CSVGLAGGVTGELFF; cdr3_nt: TGCAGCGTTGGACTAGCGGGGGGTGTCACCGGGGAGCTGTTTTTT